This T cell receptor (beta chain) was captured by sequencing in a study of regulatory T cells in long-lasting Graves disease. The study's findings and limits: The study found lower TCR diversity in persistent Graves' patients than in newly diagnosed ones. Thyroid tissue went unstudied; only peripheral blood was examined.

According to the study, TCR beta libraries were built with iRepertoire HTBI primers and CDR3-region Arm-PCR. TCRdb reprocessed the multiplex PCR reads with MiXCR, giving one entry per CDR3 protein. The table has about 470,000 distinct CDR3 sequences, about a sixth seen once. A few counts support this clonotype. What it recognizes is unknown. Germline-derived CDR1 and CDR2 are SGHRS and YFSETQ. The J segment lost 4 bases and the V segment lost 1 base, leaving 4 bases of the junction unmatched. The CDR3 sequence is 15 residues long. Time point described: newly diagnosed GD, antithyroid drugs for less than 3 months. PBMC RNA was the source of the TCR library. Diagnoses of Graves' disease were made by American Thyroid Association guidelines. Another study also made use of these data, one on T cells in Graves' hyperthyroidism and ophthalmopathy.

V and J are TRBV5-1 and TRBJ2-1, with 8 positions matching TRBD1. Sequenced material: peripheral blood mononuclear cells (PBMCs), taken at new diagnosis, from a patient treated with antithyroid drugs. This clonotype was sampled from a middle-aged man with Graves disease. As DNA, the CDR3 is TGCGCCAGCAGCTTGATGGGACAGGCGTACAATGAGCAGTTCTTC. Residues: CASSLMGQAYNEQFF.